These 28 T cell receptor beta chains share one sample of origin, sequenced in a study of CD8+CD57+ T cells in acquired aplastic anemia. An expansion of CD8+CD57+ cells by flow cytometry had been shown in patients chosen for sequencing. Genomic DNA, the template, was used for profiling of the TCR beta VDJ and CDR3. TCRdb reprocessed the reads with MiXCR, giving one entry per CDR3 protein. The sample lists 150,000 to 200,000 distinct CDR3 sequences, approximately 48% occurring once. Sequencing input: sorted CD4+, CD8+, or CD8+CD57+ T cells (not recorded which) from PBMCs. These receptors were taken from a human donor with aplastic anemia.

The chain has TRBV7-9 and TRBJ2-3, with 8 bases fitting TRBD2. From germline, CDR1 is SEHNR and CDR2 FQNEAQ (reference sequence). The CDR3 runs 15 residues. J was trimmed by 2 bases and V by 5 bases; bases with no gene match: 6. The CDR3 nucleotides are TGTGCCAGCAGCCTTCGGACTAGCTACACAGATACGCAGTATTTT. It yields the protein CASSLRTSYTDTQYF.

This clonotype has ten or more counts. The CDR3 nucleotides read TGCGCCAGCAGCTTGGGAGACCTAAACAATTCACCCCTCCACTTT. Translation gives CASSLGDLNNSPLHF. V and J are TRBV5-1 and TRBJ1-6, with unresolved D. The CDR3 is made up of 15 amino acids. The V gene lost 0 bases and the J gene lost 7 bases, with 11 bases spanning the gap. The V gene's germline CDR1 is SGHRS and CDR2 YFSETQ.

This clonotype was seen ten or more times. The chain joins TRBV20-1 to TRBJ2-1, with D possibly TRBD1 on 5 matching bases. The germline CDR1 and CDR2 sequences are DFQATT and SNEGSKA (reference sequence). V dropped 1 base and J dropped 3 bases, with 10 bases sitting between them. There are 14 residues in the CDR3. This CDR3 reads CSARGRQGYNEQFF. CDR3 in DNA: TGCAGTGCTAGAGGACGGCAGGGCTACAATGAGCAGTTCTTC.

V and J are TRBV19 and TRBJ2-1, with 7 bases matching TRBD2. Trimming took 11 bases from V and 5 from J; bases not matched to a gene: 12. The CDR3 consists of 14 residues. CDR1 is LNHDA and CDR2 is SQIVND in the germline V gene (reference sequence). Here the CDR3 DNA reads TGTGCCGCAGGGCCGGGGGGACCGAACAATGAGCAGTTCTTC. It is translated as CAAGPGGPNNEQFF.

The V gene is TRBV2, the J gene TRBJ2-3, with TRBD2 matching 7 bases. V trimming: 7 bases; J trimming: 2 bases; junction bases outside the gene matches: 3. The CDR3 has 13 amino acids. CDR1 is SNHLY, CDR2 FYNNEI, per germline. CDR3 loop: CASNLAVTDTQYF. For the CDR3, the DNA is TGTGCCAGCAATCTAGCGGTCACAGATACGCAGTATTTT.

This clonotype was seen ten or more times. CDR3 sequence: CASSIRRQNSNQPQHF. The CDR3 nucleotides are TGTGCCAGTAGTATACGGAGGCAGAATAGCAATCAGCCCCAGCATTTT. The V and J genes are TRBV19 and TRBJ1-5; no clear D. V was clipped by 2 bases and J by 0 bases, with 11 bases between them. The germline CDR1 and CDR2 sequences are LNHDA and SQIVND (reference sequence). The CDR3 runs to 16 residues. Full variable domain (remainder filled in from reference TRBV19 and TRBJ1-5): DGGITQSPKYLFRKEGQNVTLSCEQNLNHDAMYWYRQDPGQGLRLIYYSQIVNDFQKGDIAEGYSVSREKKESFPLTVTSAQKNPTAFYLCASSIRRQNSNQPQHFGDGTRLSIL.

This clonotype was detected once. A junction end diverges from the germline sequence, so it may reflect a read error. CDR3 loop: CASSSGLAGGQYF. In DNA, the CDR3 is TGTGCCAGCAGTAGCGGACTAGCGGGAGGACAGTACTTC. J is TRBJ2-7 and V is TRBV10-3; 14 nucleotides match TRBD2. The germline CDR1 and CDR2 sequences are ENHRY and SYGVKD. This CDR3 comprises 13 residues.

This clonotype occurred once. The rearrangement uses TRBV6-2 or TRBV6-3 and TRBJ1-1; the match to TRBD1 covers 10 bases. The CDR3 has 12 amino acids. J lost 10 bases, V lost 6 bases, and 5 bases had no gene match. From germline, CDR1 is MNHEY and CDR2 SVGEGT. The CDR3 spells CASSQTGGAAFF. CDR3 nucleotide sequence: TGTGCCAGCAGCCAGACAGGGGGCGCAGCTTTCTTT.

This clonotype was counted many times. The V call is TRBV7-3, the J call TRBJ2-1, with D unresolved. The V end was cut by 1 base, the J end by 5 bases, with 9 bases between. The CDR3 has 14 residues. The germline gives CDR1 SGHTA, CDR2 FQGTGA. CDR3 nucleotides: TGTGCCAGCAGCTTAAGTGCTGCAAACAATGAGCAGTTCTTC. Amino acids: CASSLSAANNEQFF.

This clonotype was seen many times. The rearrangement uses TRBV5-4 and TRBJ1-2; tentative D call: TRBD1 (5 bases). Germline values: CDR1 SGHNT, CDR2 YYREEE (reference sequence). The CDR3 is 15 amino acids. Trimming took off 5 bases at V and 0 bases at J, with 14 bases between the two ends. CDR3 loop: CASSWGRGANYGYTF. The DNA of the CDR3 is TGTGCCAGCAGTTGGGGCCGGGGGGCTAACTATGGCTACACCTTC.

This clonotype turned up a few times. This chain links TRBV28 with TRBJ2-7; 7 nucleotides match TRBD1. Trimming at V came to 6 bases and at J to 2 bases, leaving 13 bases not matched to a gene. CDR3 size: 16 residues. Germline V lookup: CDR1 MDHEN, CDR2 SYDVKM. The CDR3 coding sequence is TGTGCCAGCAGAGACCTTTACAGGGGAAAAACCTACGAGCAGTACTTC. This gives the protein CASRDLYRGKTYEQYF.

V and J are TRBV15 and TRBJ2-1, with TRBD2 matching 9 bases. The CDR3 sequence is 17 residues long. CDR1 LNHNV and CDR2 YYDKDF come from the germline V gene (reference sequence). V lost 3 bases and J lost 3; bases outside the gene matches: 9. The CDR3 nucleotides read TGTGCCACCAGCAGCCTGACCGGGACTAGCTTCTACAATGAGCAGTTCTTC. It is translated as CATSSLTGTSFYNEQFF.

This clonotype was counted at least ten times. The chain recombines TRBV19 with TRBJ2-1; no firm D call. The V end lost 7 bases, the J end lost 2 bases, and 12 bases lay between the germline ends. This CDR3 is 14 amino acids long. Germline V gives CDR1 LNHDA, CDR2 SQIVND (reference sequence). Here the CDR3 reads CASISSSAYNEQFF. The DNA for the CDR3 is TGTGCCAGTATCTCCAGTTCAGCCTACAATGAGCAGTTCTTC. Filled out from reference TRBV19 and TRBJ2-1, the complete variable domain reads DGGITQSPKYLFRKEGQNVTLSCEQNLNHDAMYWYRQDPGQGLRLIYYSQIVNDFQKGDIAEGYSVSREKKESFPLTVTSAQKNPTAFYLCASISSSAYNEQFFGPGTRLTVL.

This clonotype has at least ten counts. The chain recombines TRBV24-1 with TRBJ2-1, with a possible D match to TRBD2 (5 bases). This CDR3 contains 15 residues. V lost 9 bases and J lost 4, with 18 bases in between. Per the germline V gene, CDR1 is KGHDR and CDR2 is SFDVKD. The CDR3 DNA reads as TGTGCCACCGCGGGCGGGCCCTCTATATACAATGAGCAGTTCTTC. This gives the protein CATAGGPSIYNEQFF.

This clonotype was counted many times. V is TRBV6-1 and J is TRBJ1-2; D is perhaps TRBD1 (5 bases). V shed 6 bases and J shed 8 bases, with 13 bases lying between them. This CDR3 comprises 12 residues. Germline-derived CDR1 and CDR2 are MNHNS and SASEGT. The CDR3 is CASRQGVGGYTF. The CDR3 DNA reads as TGTGCCAGCAGGCAGGGTGTAGGCGGCTACACCTTC.

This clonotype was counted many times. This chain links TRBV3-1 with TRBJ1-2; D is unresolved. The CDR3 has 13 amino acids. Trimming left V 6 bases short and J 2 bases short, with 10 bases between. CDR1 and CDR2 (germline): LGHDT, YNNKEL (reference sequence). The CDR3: CASRAPSNYGYTF. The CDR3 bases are TGTGCCAGCAGAGCCCCCTCCAACTATGGCTACACCTTC.

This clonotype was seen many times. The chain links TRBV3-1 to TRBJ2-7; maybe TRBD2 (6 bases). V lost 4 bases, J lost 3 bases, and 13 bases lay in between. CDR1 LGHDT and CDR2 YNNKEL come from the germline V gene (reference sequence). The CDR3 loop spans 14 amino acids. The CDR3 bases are TGTGCCAGCAGCCCCTTCGGTAGCGGCTACGAGCAGTACTTC. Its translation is CASSPFGSGYEQYF.

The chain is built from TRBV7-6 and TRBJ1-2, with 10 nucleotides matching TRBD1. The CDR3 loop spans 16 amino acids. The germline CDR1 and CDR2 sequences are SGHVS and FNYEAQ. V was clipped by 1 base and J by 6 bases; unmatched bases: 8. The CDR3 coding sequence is TGTGCCAGCAGCTTAGGGGGGACAGGGGTGAAGGATGGCTACACCTTC. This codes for CASSLGGTGVKDGYTF.

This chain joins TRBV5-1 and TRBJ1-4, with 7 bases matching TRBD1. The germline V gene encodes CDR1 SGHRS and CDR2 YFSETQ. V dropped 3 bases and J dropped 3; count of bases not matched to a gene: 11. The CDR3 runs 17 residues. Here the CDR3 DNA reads TGCGCCAGCAGCTCAAACAGGGGAGGGGGCCCTAATGAAAAACTGTTTTTT. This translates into CASSSNRGGGPNEKLFF.

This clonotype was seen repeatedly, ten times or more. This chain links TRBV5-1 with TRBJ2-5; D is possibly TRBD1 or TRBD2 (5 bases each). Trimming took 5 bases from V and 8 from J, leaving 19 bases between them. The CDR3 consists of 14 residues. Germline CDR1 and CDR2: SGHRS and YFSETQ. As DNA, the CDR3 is TGCGCCAGCAGGTTAGACAGTAGAGGGGAAACCCAGTACTTC. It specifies CASRLDSRGETQYF.

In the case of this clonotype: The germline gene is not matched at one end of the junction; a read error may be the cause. The CDR3 nucleotides read TGTGCCAGCGGGGTACCCTACAATGAGCAGTTCTTC. It is translated as CASGVPYNEQFF. V and J are TRBV10-1 and TRBJ2-1; TRBD2 matches at 7 bases. Germline CDR1 reads WNHNN; CDR2 reads SYGVQD (reference sequence). The CDR3 totals 12 residues.

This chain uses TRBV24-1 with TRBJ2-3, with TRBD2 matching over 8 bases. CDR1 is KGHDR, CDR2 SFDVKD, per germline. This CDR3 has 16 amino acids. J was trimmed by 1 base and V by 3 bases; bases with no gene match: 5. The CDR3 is CATSDAAAGGTDTQYF. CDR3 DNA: TGTGCCACCAGTGATGCCGCAGCGGGAGGCACAGATACGCAGTATTTT.

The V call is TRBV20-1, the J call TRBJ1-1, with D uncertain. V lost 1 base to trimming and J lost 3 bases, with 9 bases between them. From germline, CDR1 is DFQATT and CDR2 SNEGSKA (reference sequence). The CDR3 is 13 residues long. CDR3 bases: TGCAGTGCTAGAGGTCAGGTAGACACTGAAGCTTTCTTT. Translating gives CSARGQVDTEAFF.

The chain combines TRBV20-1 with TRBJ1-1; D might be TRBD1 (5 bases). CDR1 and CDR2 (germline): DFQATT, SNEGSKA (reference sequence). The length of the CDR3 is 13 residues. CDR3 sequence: CGGLFGPNTEAFF. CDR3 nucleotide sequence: TGCGGGGGGTTATTTGGGCCGAACACTGAAGCTTTCTTT.

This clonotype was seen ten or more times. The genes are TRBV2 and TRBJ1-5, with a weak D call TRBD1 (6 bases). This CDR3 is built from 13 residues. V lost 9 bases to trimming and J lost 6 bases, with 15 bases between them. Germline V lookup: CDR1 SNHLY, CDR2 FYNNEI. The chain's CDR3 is CASRRGGPQPQHF. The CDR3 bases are TGTGCCAGTAGGCGGGGGGGCCCTCAGCCCCAGCATTTT. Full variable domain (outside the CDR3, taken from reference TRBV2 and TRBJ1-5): EPEVTQTPSHQVTQMGQEVILRCVPISNHLYFYWYRQILGQKVEFLVSFYNNEISEKSEIFDDQFSVERPDGSNFTLKIRSTKLEDSAMYFCASRRGGPQPQHFGDGTRLSIL.

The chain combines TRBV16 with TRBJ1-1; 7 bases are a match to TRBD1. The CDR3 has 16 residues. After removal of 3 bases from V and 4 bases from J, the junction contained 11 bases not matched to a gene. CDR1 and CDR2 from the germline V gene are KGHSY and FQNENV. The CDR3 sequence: CASSQEGGTGSTEAFF. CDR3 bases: TGTGCCAGCAGCCAGGAAGGGGGCACGGGGAGCACTGAAGCTTTCTTT.

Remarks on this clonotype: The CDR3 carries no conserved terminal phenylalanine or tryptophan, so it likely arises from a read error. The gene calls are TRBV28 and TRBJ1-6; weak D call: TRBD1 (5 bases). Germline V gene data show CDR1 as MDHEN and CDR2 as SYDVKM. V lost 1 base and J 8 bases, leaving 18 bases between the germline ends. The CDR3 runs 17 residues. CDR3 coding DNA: TGTGCCAGCAGTTTATCCGGTCAGGGCCCTCGGGATTCACCCCTCCACCTT. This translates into CASSLSGQGPRDSPLHL.

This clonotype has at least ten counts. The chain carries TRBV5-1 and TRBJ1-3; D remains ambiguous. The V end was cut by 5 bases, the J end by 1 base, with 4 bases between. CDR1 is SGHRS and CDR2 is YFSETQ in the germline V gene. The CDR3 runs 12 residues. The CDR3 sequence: CASRGSGNTIYF. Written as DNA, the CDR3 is TGCGCCAGCAGGGGATCTGGAAACACCATATATTTT.